The rows below give T cell receptor beta chains drawn from one sample of a study of cytomegalovirus exposure and HLA in healthy donors. Produced via immunoSEQ multiplex PCR; TCRdb's table is partial and in-frame only. The sample yields roughly 180,000 clones, more than 60% seen once. The specimen sequenced was PBMCs. The source is a woman aged 60-70 years in good health and CMV-seropositive. Both conserved end residues are part of each CDR3. The D gene is left open where the match is weak. Only some rows state a clone size, as once, few, many or a class for expanded clones.

j_call,d_call,v_call,clone_size,cdr3_nt,cdr3_aa
TRBJ2-7,NA,TRBV6-1,medium-sized,TGTGCCAGCAGTGAATCGTCTGGTTCGAGCTACGAGCAGTACTTC,CASSESSGSSYEQYF
TRBJ2-7,TRBD2,TRBV9,NA,TGTGCCAGCAGCGTAGGGGGGGGAGACAGCGGGACCTACGAGCAGTACTTC,CASSVGGGDSGTYEQYF
TRBJ2-1,TRBD2,TRBV7-7,NA,TGTGCTAGCAGCTTAGAGGTGGCTAGCGGGAACGAGCAGTTCTTC,CASSLEVASGNEQFF
TRBJ2-7,NA,TRBV28,NA,TGTGCCAGCAGCTATGGACTCTTCTACGAGCAGTACTTC,CASSYGLFYEQYF
TRBJ2-7,NA,TRBV21-1,NA,TGTGCCAGCAGCAAAGTTGGCCTGACAGCTACCTACGAGCAGTACTTC,CASSKVGLTATYEQYF
TRBJ1-1,TRBD1,TRBV5-1,NA,TGCGCCAGCAGTCAGGGGGCGTACACTGAAGCTTTCTTT,CASSQGAYTEAFF
TRBJ2-1,TRBD1,TRBV7-9,NA,TGTGCCAGCAGCTTTAGACAGGGAATCATTAATGAGCAGTTCTTC,CASSFRQGIINEQFF
TRBJ2-1,TRBD2,TRBV29-1,NA,TGCAGCGTTGAGCCTAGCGGGGGGTTCTACAATGAGCAGTTCTTC,CSVEPSGGFYNEQFF
TRBJ2-4,NA,TRBV6-1,NA,TGTGCCAGCAGTGTCGCGGGGTCCCAAAACAGTCAGTACTTC,CASSVAGSQNSQYF
TRBJ1-5,TRBD1,TRBV30,NA,TGTGCCTGGAGCCCAGGGGGGACTCAGCCCCAGCATTTT,CAWSPGGTQPQHF
TRBJ2-1,NA,TRBV27,NA,TGTGCCAGCAGTTTGTCTAGCGAGCACAATGAGCAGTTCTTC,CASSLSSEHNEQFF
TRBJ2-1,NA,TRBV27,NA,TGTGCCAGCAGTGCTAGCATGGTCAATGAGCAGTTCTTC,CASSASMVNEQFF
TRBJ1-2,NA,TRBV7-9,NA,TGTGCCAGCAGCTTTAGCATACAGGGTCCAGATGGCTATGGCTACACCTTC,CASSFSIQGPDGYGYTF
TRBJ1-6,NA,TRBV7-2,NA,TGTGCCAGCAGCTTAGTAGGACCCCGGGGGGAAAATTCACCCCTCCACTTT,CASSLVGPRGENSPLHF
TRBJ2-1,NA,TRBV9,NA,TGTGCCAGCAGCGTAGTAGGGGTTGTCAATGAGCAGTTCTTC,CASSVVGVVNEQFF
TRBJ2-7,NA,TRBV19,NA,TGTGCCAGTAGTATAGATTCAGCGTCGCGACCCGAGCAGTACTTC,CASSIDSASRPEQYF
TRBJ1-2,TRBD1,TRBV19,NA,TGTGCCAGCGCCGACAGGGGGCTGGATGGCTACACCTTC,CASADRGLDGYTF
TRBJ2-2,NA,TRBV5-1,NA,TGCGCCAGCACCACCGGCGGAGCGAACACCGGGGAGCTGTTTTTT,CASTTGGANTGELFF
TRBJ2-7,TRBD2,TRBV10-3,NA,TGTGCCATCAGCCGGGGACTAGCGGGGGTCTACGAGCAGTACTTC,CAISRGLAGVYEQYF
TRBJ2-3,NA,TRBV5-4,NA,TGTGCCAGCAGCTTAGGAGGAATAGGCACAGATACGCAGTATTTT,CASSLGGIGTDTQYF
TRBJ2-7,TRBD2,TRBV4-1,once,TGCGCCAGCAGCCGATTTTGGAGCGGGATGAACGAGCAGTACTTC,CASSRFWSGMNEQYF
TRBJ1-4,NA,TRBV4-3,NA,TGCGCCAGCAGCTATGAGGGAGGGGGTAATGAAAAACTGTTTTTT,CASSYEGGGNEKLFF
TRBJ1-1,TRBD1,TRBV7-3,NA,TGTGCCAGCAGCTTAGGGACAGGGAACACTGAAGCTTTCTTT,CASSLGTGNTEAFF
TRBJ1-1,TRBD1,TRBV11-3,NA,TGTGCCAGCAGCTTCTCAGGGGGGAACACTGAAGCTTTCTTT,CASSFSGGNTEAFF
TRBJ1-4,NA,TRBV5-1,NA,TGCGCCAGCAGCCCACGGGTATCAGGGGTGGGTGAAAAACTGTTTTTT,CASSPRVSGVGEKLFF
TRBJ2-5,TRBD1,TRBV28,once,TGTGCCAGCGGGAAGGCAGGGGGCTGGGAGACCCAGTACTTC,CASGKAGGWETQYF
TRBJ2-7,TRBD1,TRBV5-1,NA,TGCGCCAGCAGCTCCGGGACAGGGGTCGACGAGCAGTACTTC,CASSSGTGVDEQYF
TRBJ1-1,NA,TRBV11-1,few,TGTGCCAGCAGCTTTGCCGGGGAGTACACTGAAGCTTTCTTT,CASSFAGEYTEAFF
TRBJ1-4,TRBD1,TRBV4-3,NA,TGCGCCAGCAGCCCGGACCTAGTTTTACAGGGGGCTAATGAAAAACTGTTTTTT,CASSPDLVLQGANEKLFF
TRBJ1-4,NA,TRBV11-3,NA,TGTGCCAGCAGCCTACACGAAGGGGTTTCGACTAATGAAAAACTGTTTTTT,CASSLHEGVSTNEKLFF
TRBJ2-7,NA,TRBV19,few,TGTGCCAGTAGTCTATCACATCCCGGGTACGAGCAGTACTTC,CASSLSHPGYEQYF
TRBJ2-7,NA,TRBV10-3,few,TGTGCCATCAGTGAGCCCGGGGGATCCTACGAGCAGTACTTC,CAISEPGGSYEQYF
TRBJ1-6,NA,TRBV2,once,TGTGCCAGCCGATTGTCCTTCCGAGGCTCCTATAATTCACCCCTCCACTTT,CASRLSFRGSYNSPLHF
TRBJ2-2,NA,TRBV7-2,NA,TGTGCCAGCAGCTATACTAGTCTCACCGGGGAGCTGTTTTTT,CASSYTSLTGELFF
TRBJ1-4,NA,TRBV6-1,NA,TGTGCCAGCAGTGAAGCTTCGGCAGGGGATGAAAAACTGTTTTTT,CASSEASAGDEKLFF
TRBJ2-3,TRBD2,TRBV5-1,NA,TGCGCCAGCAGCGACATAGCGGGGGGGGTCGATACGCAGTATTTT,CASSDIAGGVDTQYF
TRBJ2-1,TRBD2,TRBV6-5,NA,TGTGCCAGCAGTGGAGCGGGAGTTGAGCAGTTCTTC,CASSGAGVEQFF
TRBJ1-1,TRBD1,TRBV7-9,NA,TGTGCCAGCAGCCGACAGGGCACTGAAGCTTTCTTT,CASSRQGTEAFF
TRBJ1-5,TRBD1,TRBV5-6,NA,TGTGCCAGCAGCTTGGCCACAGGGGCGATAAGCAATCAGCCCCAGCATTTT,CASSLATGAISNQPQHF
TRBJ1-5,NA,TRBV7-2,few,TGTGCCAGCACTAGAGGGGGGGGGCGCGTTCAGCCCCAGCATTTT,CASTRGGGRVQPQHF
TRBJ1-6,NA,TRBV5-4,NA,TGTGCCAGCAGCTACTTAATGAGCTCCTATAATTCACCCCTCCACTTT,CASSYLMSSYNSPLHF
TRBJ1-2,NA,TRBV9,NA,TGTGCCAGCAGCGTAGACGAGAACTATGGCTACACCTTC,CASSVDENYGYTF
TRBJ2-5,NA,TRBV6-5,NA,TGTGCCAGCAGCTCGGGGGACAGAGGGACCCAGTACTTC,CASSSGDRGTQYF
TRBJ2-7,NA,TRBV4-2,NA,TGTGCCAGCAGCCAGATCGGGGGAACCTACGAGCAGTACTTC,CASSQIGGTYEQYF
TRBJ2-1,TRBD2,TRBV29-1,NA,TGCAGCGGCGCCGGGGTAGCGGGAGGGGGACACTACAATGAGCAGTTCTTC,CSGAGVAGGGHYNEQFF
TRBJ1-4,NA,TRBV4-3,NA,TGCGCCAGCAGCCTGGGCGGCCAGGGGAGCTTAGAAAAACTGTTTTTT,CASSLGGQGSLEKLFF
TRBJ2-1,TRBD2,TRBV28,NA,TGTGCCAGCAGTTTAGTCGGGAGGACCTATGAGCAGTTCTTC,CASSLVGRTYEQFF
TRBJ2-7,TRBD2,TRBV27,NA,TGTGCCAGCAGTCCGTCCTTATCTAGCGGGATCTACGAGCAGTACTTC,CASSPSLSSGIYEQYF
TRBJ2-4,NA,TRBV5-6,few,TGTGCCAGCAGCTTGGGACGGGGTAGGGGGAACAGTCAGTACTTC,CASSLGRGRGNSQYF
TRBJ2-5,NA,TRBV4-2,NA,TGTGCCAGCAGCCAAGGTCCAGGGGCATTGGGAGAGACCCAGTACTTC,CASSQGPGALGETQYF
TRBJ2-3,NA,TRBV19,NA,TGTGCCAGTACCGGTCGCGGGGAGGCCACAGATACGCAGTATTTT,CASTGRGEATDTQYF
TRBJ2-7,NA,TRBV7-7,NA,TGTGCCAGCAGCCCGGGACTGGGGTCCTCCTACGAGCAGTACTTC,CASSPGLGSSYEQYF
TRBJ2-3,NA,TRBV7-3,once,TGTGCCAGCAGCCTCCGAGGGACTCCAGATACGCAGTATTTT,CASSLRGTPDTQYF
TRBJ2-7,NA,TRBV2,few,TGTGCCAGCAGTGAGGTCAGGCGCTCCTACGAGCAGTACTTC,CASSEVRRSYEQYF
TRBJ1-1,NA,TRBV7-9,NA,TGTGCCAGCAGCTTAGAGCCGGGAGCAAGGACTGAAGCTTTCTTT,CASSLEPGARTEAFF
TRBJ2-2,NA,TRBV19,NA,TGTGCCAGTAGACGGGGGTGGGGTCCGAACACCGGGGAGCTGTTTTTT,CASRRGWGPNTGELFF
TRBJ2-3,TRBD1,TRBV4-1,once,TGCGCCAGCAGCCAACCAGGGGGTACAGATACGCAGTATTTT,CASSQPGGTDTQYF
TRBJ2-1,TRBD2,TRBV5-1,NA,TGCGCCAGCAGCGCATCTAGCGGGGGAAGCTCCTACAATGAGCAGTTCTTC,CASSASSGGSSYNEQFF
TRBJ2-5,TRBD1,TRBV5-1,NA,TGCGCCAGCAGCTTGGGACAGGGATGGCGAGGAGAGACCCAGTACTTC,CASSLGQGWRGETQYF
TRBJ2-7,TRBD1,TRBV7-2,NA,TGTGCCAGCAGCTTTTTTGGGACAGGGGGCGTCTACGAGCAGTACTTC,CASSFFGTGGVYEQYF